This passage covers 22 T cell receptor beta chains from one sample sequenced in a study of cytomegalovirus exposure and HLA in healthy donors. Profiling relied on immunoSEQ multiplex PCR, and the TCRdb table lists in-frame clones only, not all of them. The repertoire holds about 250,000 clones, less than 90% seen once, with 12% in the top ten. The material sequenced was PBMCs. The receptors were sampled from a man between 18 and 29 years old in good health and CMV-seropositive.

The rearrangement uses TRBV4-1 and TRBJ2-5, with 7 bases aligning to TRBD2. The CDR3 totals 16 residues. The trim removed 4 bases at V and 4 bases at J, leaving 12 bases unmatched. In germline, CDR1 is MGHRA, CDR2 YSYEKL. Here the CDR3 reads CASSPPPGAGVETQYF. The CDR3 coding sequence is TGCGCCAGCAGCCCCCCTCCTGGCGCGGGGGTAGAGACCCAGTACTTC.

The rearrangement links TRBV11-2 to TRBJ2-5, with 14 nucleotides matching TRBD2. Germline V gene lookup returns CDR1 SGHAT and CDR2 FQNNGV. This CDR3 has 16 residues. The trim removed 6 bases at V and 4 bases at J, leaving 7 bases unmatched. In DNA form, the CDR3 reads TGTGCCAGCAGACAGACTAGCGGGAGGGGGGGAGAGACCCAGTACTTC. Translating gives CASRQTSGRGGETQYF.

The chain recombines TRBV13 with TRBJ2-1, with no clear D. This CDR3 has 11 residues. Per germline, CDR1 PRHDT and CDR2 FYEKMQ (reference sequence). The V and J ends lost 0 bases and 10 bases respectively, with 4 bases between them. CDR3 coding DNA: TGTGCCAGCAGCTTAGGGGTCGAGCAGTTCTTC. This translates into CASSLGVEQFF.

This clone was counted a single time. The chain carries TRBV28 and TRBJ2-2, with a tentative D call TRBD1 (5 bases). The germline V gene has CDR1 MDHEN and CDR2 SYDVKM. The ends were cut back, 5 bases at V and 4 bases at J, with 14 bases in the middle. This CDR3 contains 15 residues. The chain's CDR3 is CASSPTRVGTGELFF. The CDR3 nucleotides read TGTGCCAGCAGTCCGACCAGGGTCGGCACCGGGGAGCTGTTTTTT.

The gene calls are TRBV7-3 and TRBJ2-7; D uncertain. The CDR3 is 8 residues long. Germline lookup yields CDR1 SGHTA and CDR2 FQGTGA. Trimming removed 7 bases from V and 10 bases from J, with 5 bases in between. The CDR3 DNA sequence: TGTGCCAGCAAGGTACAGTACTTC. It encodes CASKVQYF.

The genes are TRBV28 and TRBJ2-3; perhaps TRBD2 as D (6 bases). The CDR3 length is 15 residues. V lost 3 bases and J lost 2, with 12 bases in between. CDR1 and CDR2 (germline): MDHEN, SYDVKM. The CDR3 reads CASSFTSGLTDTQYF. Written as DNA, the CDR3 is TGTGCCAGCAGTTTTACCAGCGGGCTCACAGATACGCAGTATTTT.

This chain connects TRBV6-1 to TRBJ1-1, with D possibly matching TRBD1 (5 bases). Germline V gene lookup returns CDR1 MNHNS and CDR2 SASEGT. V shed 7 bases and J shed 0 bases, with 9 bases lying between them. This CDR3 contains 13 residues. The CDR3 region is CASIMGLNTEAFF. As DNA, the CDR3 is TGTGCCAGCATTATGGGGCTGAACACTGAAGCTTTCTTT.

The chain employs TRBV28 and TRBJ2-7; possibly TRBD2 for D (5 bases). Trimming shortened V by 3 bases and J by 3 bases, and 9 bases separated the two germline ends. Per the germline V gene, CDR1 is MDHEN and CDR2 is SYDVKM. The CDR3 has 13 residues. As DNA, the CDR3 is TGTGCCAGCAGTTTTTACGAGGGCTACGAGCAGTACTTC. Its translation: CASSFYEGYEQYF.

The chain links TRBV27 to TRBJ2-5; tentative D call: TRBD1 (6 bases). CDR1 MNHEY and CDR2 SMNVEV come from the germline V gene (reference sequence). Trimming cost V 6 bases and J 2 bases, with 13 bases left between them. The CDR3 covers 14 residues. The CDR3, as DNA: TGTGCCAGCAGGCCAAGGACAGAACAAGAGACCCAGTACTTC. Amino acids: CASRPRTEQETQYF.

The rearrangement links TRBV5-6 to TRBJ2-2; 11 bases are a match to TRBD2. V lost 1 base, J lost 4 bases, and 3 bases stayed unmatched. Germline V gives CDR1 SGHDT, CDR2 YYEEEE. The CDR3 sequence is 16 residues long. The CDR3 DNA follows: TGTGCCAGCAGCTTGAACCTAGCGGGAGGCACCGGGGAGCTGTTTTTT. Protein product: CASSLNLAGGTGELFF.

The chain links TRBV9 to TRBJ2-2; D possibly corresponds to TRBD1 (6 bases). CDR3 length: 14 amino acids. Germline assignment: CDR1 SGDLS and CDR2 YYNGEE. The V end lost 1 base, the J end lost 5 bases, and 9 bases lay between the germline ends. CDR3 sequence: CASSVNRETGELFF. CDR3 nucleotide sequence: TGTGCCAGCAGCGTAAACAGGGAAACCGGGGAGCTGTTTTTT. Combining the CDR3 with reference TRBV9 and TRBJ2-2 gives the whole variable domain DSGVTQTPKHLITATGQRVTLRCSPRSGDLSVYWYQQSLDQGLQFLIQYYNGEERAKGNILERFSAQQFPDLHSELNLSSLELGDSALYFCASSVNRETGELFFGEGSRLTVL.

The chain links TRBV27 to TRBJ2-2; possibly TRBD2 for D (5 bases). The V end lost 5 bases, the J end lost 5 bases, and 15 bases lay between the germline ends. The CDR3 has 15 amino acids. The germline gives CDR1 MNHEY, CDR2 SMNVEV (reference sequence). Here the CDR3 reads CASSSGGLKTGELFF. CDR3 nucleotides: TGTGCCAGCAGTAGCGGCGGCCTGAAGACCGGGGAGCTGTTTTTT.

The rearrangement links TRBV28 to TRBJ2-2; D is ambiguous. From germline, CDR1 is MDHEN and CDR2 SYDVKM. The CDR3 sequence is 14 residues long. Trimming pared 3 bases from V and 6 bases from J, leaving 11 bases between. The CDR3 loop is CASSFVPRAGELFF. The DNA of the CDR3 is TGTGCCAGCAGTTTCGTGCCAAGGGCCGGGGAGCTGTTTTTT.

This clone was seen a handful of times. V is TRBV12-5 and J is TRBJ2-7; D uncertain. Per the germline V gene, CDR1 is LGHNT and CDR2 is FRNRAP. The CDR3 runs 13 residues. V was shortened by 3 bases and J by 2 bases, with 8 bases between the two germline ends. CDR3 DNA: TGTGCTAGTGGTTTATACGGCACCTACGAGCAGTACTTC. This sequence encodes CASGLYGTYEQYF.

The CDR3 bases are TGTGCCAGCAGCTTTAACAGGGGGCTTAACAATGAGCAGTTCTTC. As protein: CASSFNRGLNNEQFF. The genes are TRBV11-2 and TRBJ2-1; 9 bases agree with TRBD1. This CDR3 has 15 residues. Losses at the gene ends were 3 bases for V and 5 bases for J; bases not matched to a gene: 5. Germline V gene sequence: CDR1 SGHAT, CDR2 FQNNGV. Full variable domain (outside the CDR3, taken from reference TRBV11-2 and TRBJ2-1): EAGVAQSPRYKIIEKRQSVAFWCNPISGHATLYWYQQILGQGPKLLIQFQNNGVVDDSQLPKDRFSAERLKGVDSTLKIQPAKLEDSAVYLCASSFNRGLNNEQFFGPGTRLTVL.

Comment on this clone: The same CDR3 can be traced to other DNA sequences in this sample. This rearrangement joins TRBV6-5 to TRBJ1-1, with D unresolved. The CDR3 has 14 amino acids. Looked up from germline, CDR1 is MNHEY and CDR2 is SVGAGI. V was cut by 2 bases and J by 5 bases, with 12 bases left in between. CDR3 protein: CASSYREGWTEAFF. Here the CDR3 DNA reads TGTGCCAGCAGTTACAGGGAGGGTTGGACTGAAGCTTTCTTT.

V is TRBV30 and J is TRBJ2-2; tentative D call: TRBD1 (6 bases). CDR1 is GTSNPN and CDR2 is SVGIG in the germline V gene (reference sequence). V dropped 6 bases and J dropped 0 bases, with 14 bases sitting between them. The CDR3 has 15 amino acids. Here the CDR3 reads CACSRQASNTGELFF. CDR3 in DNA: TGTGCCTGTAGCCGACAGGCCTCGAACACCGGGGAGCTGTTTTTT.

This chain uses TRBV27 with TRBJ1-1; a possible D gene is TRBD1 (5 bases). Germline V gives CDR1 MNHEY, CDR2 SMNVEV (reference sequence). With 0 bases removed from V and 1 base from J, the gap between germline ends came to 15 bases. This CDR3 has 17 amino acids. The CDR3 loop is CASSLSNGGGTNTEAFF. The CDR3, as DNA: TGTGCCAGCAGTTTATCTAATGGGGGGGGGACGAACACTGAAGCTTTCTTT.

This chain links TRBV12-2 with TRBJ2-7; the D call in the table, TRBD2, was not verified against the DNA. TRBV12-2 is designated a pseudogene. The CDR3 covers 20 residues. The CDR3, as DNA: TGTGCAAGTCGCCCTAGCCGGGCCCTTTCGAACACCCGGCTGTCCTACGAGCAGTACTTC. Protein product: CASRPSRALSNTRLSYEQYF.

CDR3 protein: CASSEGWNTEAFF. The CDR3 nucleotides are TGTGCCAGCAGTGAAGGCTGGAACACTGAAGCTTTCTTT. The chain uses TRBV2 and TRBJ1-1, with D uncertain. Germline CDR1 and CDR2: SNHLY and FYNNEI. This CDR3 region has 13 residues. The V gene lost 1 base and the J gene lost 1 base, with 4 bases spanning the gap. Drawing the rest from reference TRBV2 and TRBJ1-1, the complete variable domain is EPEVTQTPSHQVTQMGQEVILRCVPISNHLYFYWYRQILGQKVEFLVSFYNNEISEKSEIFDDQFSVERPDGSNFTLKIRSTKLEDSAMYFCASSEGWNTEAFFGQGTRLTVV.

This sequence joins TRBV29-1 and TRBJ1-1; D perhaps matches TRBD1 (6 bases). CDR3 length: 12 amino acids. V was trimmed by 7 bases and J by 4 bases, leaving 13 bases between them. From germline, CDR1 is SQVTM and CDR2 ANQGSEA. This CDR3 is CSGNRVGTEAFF. In nucleotides, the CDR3 is TGCAGCGGGAACAGGGTGGGCACTGAAGCTTTCTTT.

The rearrangement links TRBV4-1 to TRBJ2-7, with D possibly matching TRBD2 (5 bases). Deletions cut 4 bases from V and 7 bases from J, with 11 bases between. Germline loops: CDR1 MGHRA, CDR2 YSYEKL. The CDR3 loop spans 12 amino acids. The CDR3 DNA reads TGCGCCAGCAGCCTTGGACTGGGGGAGCAGTACTTC. Protein sequence: CASSLGLGEQYF.